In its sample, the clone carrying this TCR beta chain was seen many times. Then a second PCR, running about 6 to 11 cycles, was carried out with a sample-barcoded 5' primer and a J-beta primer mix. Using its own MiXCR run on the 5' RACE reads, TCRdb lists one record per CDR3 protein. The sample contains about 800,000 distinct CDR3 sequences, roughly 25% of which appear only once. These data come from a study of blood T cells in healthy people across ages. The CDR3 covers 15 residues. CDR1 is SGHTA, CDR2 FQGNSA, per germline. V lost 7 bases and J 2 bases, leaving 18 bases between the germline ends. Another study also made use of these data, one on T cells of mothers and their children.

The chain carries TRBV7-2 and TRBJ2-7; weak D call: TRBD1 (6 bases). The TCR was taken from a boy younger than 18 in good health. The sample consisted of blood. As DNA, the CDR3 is TGTGCCAGCATCCAGACAGGCGAGGTACCCTACGAGCAGTACTTC. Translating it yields CASIQTGEVPYEQYF.